Each of the 5 T cell receptor beta chains below was sequenced from the same sample in a study of response to subunit inactivated influenza vaccine. TCRdb reprocessed the RT-PCR reads with MiXCR, giving one entry per CDR3 protein. The data hold about 240,000 distinct CDR3 sequences, with about 12% observed a single time. The sequences come from non-naive T cells sorted from PBMCs, collected 14 to 15 days before vaccination. These receptors came from a man between 50 and 59 years old who received an inactivated influenza vaccine.

This clonotype showed up just a few times. The chain employs TRBV7-2 and TRBJ1-6; 8 bases align to TRBD1. The germline gives CDR1 SGHTA, CDR2 FQGNSA. CDR3 length: 13 amino acids. The V segment lost 5 bases and the J segment 11 bases; nucleotides outside the gene matches: 5. The CDR3 is CASSPDRVAPLHF. Written as DNA, the CDR3 is TGTGCCAGCAGCCCGGACAGGGTCGCACCCCTCCACTTT.

This clonotype has ten or more counts. The chain is built from TRBV29-1 and TRBJ1-2, with D hard to call. The CDR3 runs to 13 residues. Per germline, CDR1 SQVTM and CDR2 ANQGSEA. Between the trimmed V and J ends, which lost 3 bases and 3 bases, there was a span of 11 bases. The CDR3 coding sequence is TGCAGCGTTGACTTGATGGGCCACTATGGCTACACCTTC. It codes for CSVDLMGHYGYTF.

The rearrangement joins TRBV27 to TRBJ2-6; no clear D gene. Germline loops: CDR1 MNHEY, CDR2 SMNVEV (reference sequence). The length of the CDR3 is 14 residues. With 5 bases removed from V and 4 bases from J, the gap between germline ends came to 9 bases. The chain's CDR3 is CASSPQSGANVLTF. Here the CDR3 DNA reads TGTGCCAGCAGTCCCCAGTCGGGGGCCAACGTCCTGACTTTC.

The chain has TRBV5-5 and TRBJ2-5; TRBD2 might be the D (6 bases). From germline, CDR1 is SGHKS and CDR2 YYEKEE (reference sequence). Deletions cut 4 bases from V and 1 base from J, with 17 bases between. There are 16 residues in the CDR3. The CDR3 DNA follows: TGTGCCAGCAGCCCTCTTGGCGGGATTACCCAAGAGACCCAGTACTTC. Protein product: CASSPLGGITQETQYF.

This clonotype was observed a handful of times. The chain uses TRBV7-2 and TRBJ2-3; weak D call: TRBD2 (5 bases). V lost 5 bases, J lost 4 bases, and 16 bases lay in between. The CDR3 is made up of 15 amino acids. Germline CDR1 reads SGHTA; CDR2 reads FQGNSA. The CDR3 region has the DNA TGTGCCAGCAGCCTGGGGAACACGGAGGCAGATACGCAGTATTTT. It specifies CASSLGNTEADTQYF.